The clone carrying this T cell receptor beta chain is a singleton in its sample. The same CDR3 can be traced to other DNA sequences in this sample. The sample is drawn from a study of shared T cell receptors in the human thymus. TCRdb's table, derived via immunoSEQ multiplex PCR, lists solely in-frame clones and lacks some. The sample holds some 700,000 clones, 75% to 90% seen once. The sample also formed part of further work on human thymus T cells. Turning to that study: Thymus specimens were resections from corrective heart surgery. Usage of V and J genes appeared biased in thymic and blood repertoires. Related research described strongly overlapping thymic repertoires in unrelated people.

Sequenced material: thymocytes. This sequence was found in a girl under two years old with a congenital heart defect.

The CDR3 spells CASSSGQGYEQYF. For the CDR3, the DNA is TGCGCCAGCAGCTCGGGACAGGGTTACGAGCAGTACTTC. The rearrangement uses TRBV5-1 and TRBJ2-7; 9 bases are shared with TRBD1. V trimming: 3 bases; J trimming: 4 bases; junction bases outside the gene matches: 2. The CDR3 extends over 13 amino acids. Germline CDR1 is SGHRS and CDR2 is YFSETQ.